This paragraph reports one TCR beta chain. The data derive from a study of shared clonotypes between healthy human individuals. Study-level background: Three plates each covered CD4 naive and memory; CD8 naive two, CD8 memory one.

On sorted subsets, replicate PCRs used approximately 190 ng DNA, or around 30,000 T cell genomes. Measured with immunoSEQ multiplex PCR; TCRdb has only the in-frame clones, and not every one. Altogether 950,000 to 1,100,000 clones are present, roughly 80% being singletons, with the ten largest covering 1.2% to 1.5%. Donors comprised only Caucasian adults living in Nashville, Tennessee. Input material: memory CD4+ T cells sorted from blood. Subset of the sample: CD45RA-negative fraction. This clonotype was sampled from a young man in good health.

CDR3 sequence reads: CASSKDHQETQYF. DNA of the CDR3: TGTGCCAGCAGCAAGGACCACCAAGAGACCCAGTACTTC. The chain carries TRBV4-2 and TRBJ2-5; D is ambiguous. The length of the CDR3 is 13 residues. Germline lookup yields CDR1 LGHNA and CDR2 YNFKEQ. Deletions cut 5 bases from V and 0 bases from J, with 7 bases between.